Listed here is a single T cell receptor (beta chain). The identical CDR3 is also encoded by other nucleotide sequences in the sample. This sample was included in a study of blood T cell repertoires in COVID-19. Original processing methods: Amplification with reference gene primers provided the estimates of nucleated cell counts. The protocol was immunoSEQ multiplex PCR, while the TCRdb copy is restricted to in-frame clones and leaves out a portion. That table gives V, J and clone size, and the DNA gave D and trimming. The table includes 360,000 or so clones, 80% to 85% detected once. The length of the CDR3 is 14 residues. Germline V lookup: CDR1 SGHRS, CDR2 YFSETQ. V lost 0 bases to trimming and J lost 2 bases, with 9 bases between them. The age range of participants was 18 to 89 years, with residence in approximately 25 US areas. Donors of Cohort 3 who recovered were those that had two negative PCRs, clearance, or symptom resolution.

Sequencing input: PBMCs or T cells enriched from blood (not recorded which). The rearrangement joins TRBV5-1 to TRBJ2-7, with D possibly TRBD2 on 5 matching bases. The TCR comes from a woman in her forties or fifties who had recovered from COVID-19. The CDR3, as DNA: TGCGCCAGCAGCTTGGAAGCGACTACCTACGAGCAGTACTTC. It is translated as CASSLEATTYEQYF.